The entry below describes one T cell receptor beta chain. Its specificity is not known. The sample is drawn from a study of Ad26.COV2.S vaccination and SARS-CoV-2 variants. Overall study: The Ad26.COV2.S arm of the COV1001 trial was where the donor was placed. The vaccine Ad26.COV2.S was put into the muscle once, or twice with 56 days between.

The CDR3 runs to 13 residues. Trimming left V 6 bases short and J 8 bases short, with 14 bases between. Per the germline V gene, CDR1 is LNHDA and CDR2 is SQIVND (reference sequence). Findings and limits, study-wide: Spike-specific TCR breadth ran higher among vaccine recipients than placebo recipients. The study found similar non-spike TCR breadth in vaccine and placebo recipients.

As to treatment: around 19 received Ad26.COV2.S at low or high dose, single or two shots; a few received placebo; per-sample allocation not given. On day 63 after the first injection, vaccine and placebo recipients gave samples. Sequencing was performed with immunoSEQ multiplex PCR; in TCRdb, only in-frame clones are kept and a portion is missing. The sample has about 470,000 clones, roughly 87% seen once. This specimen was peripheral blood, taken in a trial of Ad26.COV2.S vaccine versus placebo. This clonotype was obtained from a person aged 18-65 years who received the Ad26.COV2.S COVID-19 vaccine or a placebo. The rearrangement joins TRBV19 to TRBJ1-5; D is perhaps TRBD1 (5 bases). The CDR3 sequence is CASRQGSIEPQHF. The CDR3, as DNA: TGTGCCAGTAGGCAGGGCTCAATAGAGCCCCAGCATTTT.